One sample yielded the 13 T cell receptor beta chains listed below, sequenced in a study of T-cell memory formation after mild COVID-19 (dated by TCRdb to 2020 to 2022). The method was 5' RACE. The sequencer was an Illumina NovaSeq 6000. TCRdb applied fastp at Q25 and MiXCR to the public reads, then kept only in-frame beta chains. Identical CDR3 proteins give one entry, which carries the most common genes and DNA. This sample holds 450,000 to 700,000 distinct CDR3 sequences; approximately 18% were observed only once. The ten largest clones represent approximately 12% of the sample. The source material was PBMCs or a T cell subset sorted from them (not recorded which). These receptors were collected from an adult woman who had mild COVID-19 (a few samples of this study predate the infection). The sample titles of this study are shuffled in the database, so cell type and time point are left out; the donor was told from shared clones.

This clonotype turned up a few times. The gene calls are TRBV4-3 and TRBJ2-3; D is perhaps TRBD1 (6 bases). V was shortened by 1 base and J by 3 bases, with 14 bases between the two germline ends. Germline-derived CDR1 and CDR2 are LGHNA and YSLEER. CDR3 length: 16 amino acids. The CDR3 bases are TGCGCCAGCAGCCAAGGAGGGGGAGTAGGTACAGATACGCAGTATTTT. It specifies CASSQGGGVGTDTQYF.

This sequence joins TRBV2 and TRBJ2-3; 9 nucleotides line up with TRBD1. V shed 6 bases, J shed 4 bases, and the junction held 14 bases outside the gene matches. This CDR3 contains 17 residues. Germline CDR1 is SNHLY and CDR2 is FYNNEI. The CDR3 DNA is TGTGCCAGCAGGCCTATTACCGGGACAGGGCCACCAGATACGCAGTATTTT. Protein product: CASRPITGTGPPDTQYF.

This clonotype was counted only a few times. The CDR3 DNA sequence: TGCGCCAGCAGTGAGACTAGCGGCTCCTACGAGCAGTACTTC. It yields the protein CASSETSGSYEQYF. The V gene is TRBV10-2, the J gene TRBJ2-7; 8 nucleotides agree with TRBD2. Germline CDR1 reads WSHSY; CDR2 reads SAAADI. The V gene end was trimmed by 2 bases and the J gene end by 0 bases; junction bases not matched to a gene: 0. This CDR3 has 14 amino acids.

This clonotype was recorded a few times. The genes are TRBV4-1 and TRBJ2-1, with a tentative D call TRBD2 (6 bases). The length of the CDR3 is 17 residues. V lost 3 bases, J lost 1 base, and 16 bases lay in between. Germline CDR1 and CDR2: MGHRA and YSYEKL. As DNA, the CDR3 is TGCGCCAGCAGCCAGGGGGGACCCACGGGGTCCTACAATGAGCAGTTCTTC. Its translation is CASSQGGPTGSYNEQFF.

This clonotype turned up a few times. The CDR3 reads CSVGESTQYF. The CDR3 DNA sequence: TGCAGCGTTGGGGAGAGTACGCAGTATTTT. The genes are TRBV29-1 and TRBJ2-3; TRBD2 might be the D (5 bases). The CDR3 runs to 10 residues. CDR1 is SQVTM, CDR2 ANQGSEA, per germline. Trimming pared 4 bases from V and 8 bases from J, leaving 7 bases between.

This clonotype was recorded many times. This chain uses TRBV5-1 with TRBJ1-2, with unresolved D. Per the germline V gene, CDR1 is SGHRS and CDR2 is YFSETQ. Trimming took 0 bases from V and 4 from J, leaving 4 bases between them. The CDR3 extends over 12 amino acids. The CDR3 DNA is TGCGCCAGCAGCTTGGCGGGCTATGGCTACACCTTC. Its translation is CASSLAGYGYTF.

This rearrangement joins TRBV5-1 to TRBJ1-6; possible D gene TRBD1, 5 bases. V was cut by 4 bases and J by 5 bases, with 16 bases left in between. The germline gives CDR1 SGHRS, CDR2 YFSETQ. The length of the CDR3 is 16 residues. The CDR3 DNA is TGCGCCAGCAGCAAAGAAAAGGGGACGGATAATTCACCCCTCCACTTT. Amino acids: CASSKEKGTDNSPLHF.

The sample holds a few counts of this clonotype. The V call is TRBV11-3, the J call TRBJ1-1; D is unresolved. The CDR3 is made up of 13 amino acids. CDR1 is SGHNT and CDR2 is YENEEA in the germline V gene. V shed 5 bases and J shed 11 bases, with 18 bases lying between them. The CDR3 nucleotides are TGTGCCAGCAGCAACACCGGGAGGCCGAGCGCTTTCTTT. Protein product: CASSNTGRPSAFF. Looking up the rest from reference TRBV11-3 and TRBJ1-1 gives the full variable domain: EAGVVQSPRYKIIEKKQPVAFWCNPISGHNTLYWYLQNLGQGPELLIRYENEEAVDDSQLPKDRFSAERLKGVDSTLKIQPAELGDSAVYLCASSNTGRPSAFFGQGTRLTVV.

Only a few counts were recorded for this clonotype. This chain links TRBV7-3 with TRBJ2-2; TRBD2 matches 7 bases. The trim removed 5 bases at V and 4 bases at J, leaving 4 bases unmatched. The germline V gene encodes CDR1 SGHTA and CDR2 FQGTGA. The CDR3 loop spans 14 amino acids. CDR3 residues: CASSPQRGTGELFF. CDR3 bases: TGTGCCAGCAGCCCCCAGCGGGGCACCGGGGAGCTGTTTTTT.

This clonotype was observed a handful of times. The V and J genes are TRBV10-3 and TRBJ2-5; D is perhaps TRBD1 (7 bases). The CDR3 contains 17 residues. Trimming took 2 bases from V and 0 from J, leaving 16 bases between them. Germline V gene lookup returns CDR1 ENHRY and CDR2 SYGVKD. The CDR3 spells CAISEGGTAPYQETQYF. The CDR3 DNA sequence: TGTGCCATCAGTGAGGGCGGGACAGCACCATACCAAGAGACCCAGTACTTC.

This clonotype has a single count. J is TRBJ1-1 and V is TRBV6-1; TRBD1 matches at 8 bases. The V and J ends lost 6 bases and 0 bases, in that order; junction bases with no gene match: 9. The length of the CDR3 is 16 residues. Germline V gives CDR1 MNHNS, CDR2 SASEGT. Written as DNA, the CDR3 is TGTGCCAGCAGGAGAGACAGGGACAGGATGAACACTGAAGCTTTCTTT. Amino acid sequence: CASRRDRDRMNTEAFF.

This clonotype was counted a few times. A read error may produce the germline difference seen at one junction end. The chain carries TRBV7-7 and TRBJ2-2; weak D call: TRBD2 (6 bases). CDR3 length equals 14 residues. CDR1 and CDR2 from the germline V gene are SSHAT and FNYEAQ (reference sequence). This chain's CDR3 is CASSLSWEVGELFF. The CDR3 DNA reads as TGTGCTAGCAGCTTGTCGTGGGAGGTCGGGGAGCTGTTTTTT.

This clonotype came up a few times. The V gene is TRBV6-1, the J gene TRBJ1-1; D is uncertain. CDR1 is MNHNS and CDR2 is SASEGT in the germline V gene. The CDR3 is 15 residues long. V was pared by 7 bases and J by 0 bases, with 15 bases between. DNA of the CDR3: TGTGCCAGCACTTATATCAAGACGGTGAACACTGAAGCTTTCTTT. Its protein product is CASTYIKTVNTEAFF.